These 4 T cell receptor beta chains were sequenced from one sample in a study of shared clonotypes between healthy human individuals. Some clones are missing from TCRdb's copy, which holds only in-frame ones; the method was immunoSEQ multiplex PCR. The sample comprises more than 2 million clones, 85% to 95% of which are singletons, and 0.1% to 0.15% rests with the top ten. Sequenced material: naive CD4+ T cells sorted from blood. Documented subset: CD45RA+ positively selected. The receptors originated from a man between 18 and 29 years old in good health.

This chain connects TRBV10-1 to TRBJ1-1; D gene uncertain. The V gene's germline CDR1 is WNHNN and CDR2 SYGVQD (reference sequence). This CDR3 has 12 residues. The ends were cut back, 2 bases at V and 5 bases at J, with 6 bases in the middle. The CDR3 region is CASSERVTEAFF. The CDR3 coding sequence is TGCGCCAGCAGTGAGCGCGTGACTGAAGCTTTCTTT.

The chain links TRBV6-7 to TRBJ2-7; possibly TRBD2 for D (5 bases). TRBV6-7 is assigned to the ORF class and has an uncertain function. V was clipped by 3 bases and J by 1 base, with 19 bases between them. The CDR3 is made up of 17 amino acids. The CDR3 reads CASSYSVGGQWSYEQYF. The CDR3 nucleotides read TGTGCCAGCAGTTATAGTGTCGGAGGCCAATGGTCCTACGAGCAGTACTTC.

Only one count was recorded for this clone. The chain has TRBV6-5 and TRBJ2-3; 14 bases line up with TRBD2. Germline trimming cut 5 bases from V and 8 bases from J; bases unmatched to any gene: 0. This CDR3 spans 13 amino acids. Germline V gene sequence: CDR1 MNHEY, CDR2 SVGAGI. DNA of the CDR3: TGTGCCAGCAGTGGACTAGCGGGAGGTACGCAGTATTTT. Translating it yields CASSGLAGGTQYF.

The chain joins TRBV27 to TRBJ1-6; weak D call: TRBD1 (6 bases). The CDR3 consists of 16 residues. CDR1 MNHEY and CDR2 SMNVEV come from the germline V gene (reference sequence). Between the trimmed V and J ends, which lost 3 bases and 4 bases, there was a span of 13 bases. The CDR3 DNA sequence: TGTGCCAGCAGTTTGGGAGGGGGTCGGTATAATTCACCCCTCCACTTT. This gives the protein CASSLGGGRYNSPLHF.